These T cell receptor beta chains were read from a single sample in a study of cytomegalovirus exposure and HLA in healthy donors. The assay was immunoSEQ multiplex PCR, and TCRdb's table has in-frame clones only and misses some. The sample consists of over 80,000 clones, 82% of them appearing once. Sequencing was carried out using PBMCs. Receptor source: a man aged 30 to 45 in good health and CMV-seropositive. Each CDR3 is given with its conserved first and last residue. The order of the fields is V gene, clone size, D gene, J gene, CDR3 protein, CDR3 DNA. D genes are given only for firm matches. Clone size is not always given. Where it is, it says once, few, many or a class for expanded clones.

V: TRBV20-1; size: .; D: TRBD2; J: TRBJ2-1; CDR3: CSSLAGQQFF; DNA: TGCAGTTCACTAGCGGGACAGCAGTTCTTC
V: TRBV9; size: once; D: TRBD2; J: TRBJ2-1; CDR3: CASSAPGTSGSSEQFF; DNA: TGTGCCAGCAGCGCCCCCGGGACTAGCGGGAGTAGTGAGCAGTTCTTC
V: TRBV5-1; size: .; D: .; J: TRBJ2-1; CDR3: CASSLVAGTSSYNEQFF; DNA: TGCGCCAGCAGCTTGGTGGCGGGAACTAGCTCCTACAATGAGCAGTTCTTC
V: TRBV14; size: .; D: TRBD1; J: TRBJ1-5; CDR3: CAGSPGQGSQPQHF; DNA: TGTGCCGGCAGCCCTGGACAGGGGTCTCAGCCCCAGCATTTT
V: TRBV5-5; size: .; D: TRBD1; J: TRBJ1-4; CDR3: CASSNRQGAREKLFF; DNA: TGTGCCAGCAGCAATCGACAGGGGGCAAGGGAAAAACTGTTTTTT
V: TRBV2; size: once; D: .; J: TRBJ2-7; CDR3: CASSRTDEQYF; DNA: TGTGCCAGCAGCCGCACAGACGAGCAGTACTTC
V: TRBV7-9; size: .; D: TRBD1; J: TRBJ1-6; CDR3: CASSLDGTGSPLHF; DNA: TGTGCCAGCAGCTTAGACGGGACAGGGTCACCCCTCCACTTT
V: TRBV7-2; size: few; D: TRBD1; J: TRBJ1-5; CDR3: CASSLGPQGALGNQPQHF; DNA: TGTGCCAGCAGCTTGGGACCACAGGGGGCTTTGGGGAATCAGCCCCAGCATTTT
V: TRBV18; size: .; D: TRBD2; J: TRBJ2-7; CDR3: CASSPPWGGSYEQYF; DNA: TGTGCCAGCTCACCCCCCTGGGGGGGCTCCTACGAGCAGTACTTC
V: TRBV5-1; size: .; D: .; J: TRBJ2-5; CDR3: CASRGEETQYF; DNA: TGCGCCAGCAGGGGAGAGGAGACCCAGTACTTC
V: TRBV28; size: .; D: TRBD1; J: TRBJ1-5; CDR3: CASSTGDVSNQPQHF; DNA: TGTGCCAGCAGTACAGGGGATGTTAGCAATCAGCCCCAGCATTTT
V: TRBV27; size: .; D: .; J: TRBJ2-1; CDR3: CASSSQGRKDNEQFF; DNA: TGTGCCAGCAGTTCACAAGGGAGGAAGGACAATGAGCAGTTCTTC
V: TRBV2; size: .; D: .; J: TRBJ2-5; CDR3: CASKYGETQYF; DNA: TGTGCCAGCAAGTACGGGGAGACCCAGTACTTC
V: TRBV19; size: .; D: TRBD2; J: TRBJ2-4; CDR3: CASSMFGRATDIQYF; DNA: TGTGCCAGTTCAATGTTCGGGAGGGCGACGGACATTCAGTACTTC
V: TRBV12-5; size: once; D: TRBD2; J: TRBJ2-1; CDR3: CASGFSGTSGNEQFF; DNA: TGTGCTAGTGGTTTTTCCGGGACTAGCGGCAATGAGCAGTTCTTC
V: TRBV7-6; size: .; D: TRBD2; J: TRBJ2-1; CDR3: CASSSAFSSGTRGHNEQFF; DNA: TGTGCCAGCAGCTCGGCTTTTTCTTCCGGGACTAGGGGACACAATGAGCAGTTCTTC